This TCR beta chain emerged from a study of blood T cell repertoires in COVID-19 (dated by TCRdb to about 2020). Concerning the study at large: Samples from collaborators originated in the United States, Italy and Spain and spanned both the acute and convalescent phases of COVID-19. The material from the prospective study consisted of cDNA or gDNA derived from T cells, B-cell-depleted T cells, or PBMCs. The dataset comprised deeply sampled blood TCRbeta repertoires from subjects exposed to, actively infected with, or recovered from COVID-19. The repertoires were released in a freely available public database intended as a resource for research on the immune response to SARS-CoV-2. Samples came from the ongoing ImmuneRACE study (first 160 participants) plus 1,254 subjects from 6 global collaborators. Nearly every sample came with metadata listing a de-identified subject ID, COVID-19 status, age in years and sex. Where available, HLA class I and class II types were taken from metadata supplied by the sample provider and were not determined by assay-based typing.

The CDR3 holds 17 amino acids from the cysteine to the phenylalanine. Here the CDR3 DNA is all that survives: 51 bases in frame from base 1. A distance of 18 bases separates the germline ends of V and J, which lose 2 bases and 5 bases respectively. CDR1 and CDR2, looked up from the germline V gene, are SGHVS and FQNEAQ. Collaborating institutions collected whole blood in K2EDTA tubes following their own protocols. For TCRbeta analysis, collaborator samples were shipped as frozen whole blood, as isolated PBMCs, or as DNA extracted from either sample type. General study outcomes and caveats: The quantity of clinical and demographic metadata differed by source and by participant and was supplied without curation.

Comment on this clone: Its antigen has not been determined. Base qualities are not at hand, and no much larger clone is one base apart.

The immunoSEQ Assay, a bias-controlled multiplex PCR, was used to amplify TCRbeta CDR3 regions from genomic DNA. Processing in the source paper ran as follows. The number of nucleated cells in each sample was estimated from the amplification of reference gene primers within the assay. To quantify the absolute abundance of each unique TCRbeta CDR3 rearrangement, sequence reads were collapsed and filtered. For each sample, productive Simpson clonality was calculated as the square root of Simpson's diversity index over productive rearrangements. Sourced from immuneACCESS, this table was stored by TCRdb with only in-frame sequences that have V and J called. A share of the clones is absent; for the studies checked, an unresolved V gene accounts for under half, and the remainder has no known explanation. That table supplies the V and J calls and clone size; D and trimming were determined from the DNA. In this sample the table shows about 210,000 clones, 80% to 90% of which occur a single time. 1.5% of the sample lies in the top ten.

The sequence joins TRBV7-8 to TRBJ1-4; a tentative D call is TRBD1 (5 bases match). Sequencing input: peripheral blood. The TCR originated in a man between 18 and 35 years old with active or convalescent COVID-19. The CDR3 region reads CASSLSPHRSVNEKLFF. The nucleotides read TGTGCCAGCAGCTTAAGCCCTCACAGGTCCGTCAATGAAAAACTGTTTTTT.